The 4 T cell receptor beta chains reported below all come from one sample, sequenced in a study of Ad26.COV2.S vaccination and SARS-CoV-2 variants listed by TCRdb under 2021. The treatment or condition label of this sample denotes: about 20 received Ad26.COV2.S at low or high dose, single or two shots; five or six received placebo; per-sample allocation not given. Repertoires of vaccine and placebo recipients were sequenced from samples taken on day 63 after the first injection. Libraries came from the immunoSEQ multiplex PCR assay. The table was pulled from immuneACCESS by TCRdb, which kept in-frame rearrangements only. Such tables lose some clones; where checked, under half of the loss comes from unresolved V genes, and the rest has no known cause. The sample records roughly 390,000 clones, approximately 90% of which are singletons. The top ten clonotypes cover 3.5% of the sample. This sample comprised peripheral blood, obtained in a trial of Ad26.COV2.S vaccine versus placebo. The receptors stem from a person aged 18-60 years who received the Ad26.COV2.S COVID-19 vaccine or a placebo.

The rearrangement links TRBV19 to TRBJ2-1, with TRBD1 matching over 8 bases. J lost 10 bases, V lost 3 bases, and 14 bases had no gene match. CDR1 is LNHDA, CDR2 SQIVND, per germline (reference sequence). The CDR3 is 16 residues long. The DNA of the CDR3 is TGTGCCAGTAGTATCGTCGGACAGGGCAAGGCCGGGGAGCAGTTCTTC. Protein: CASSIVGQGKAGEQFF.

V is TRBV27 and J is TRBJ2-2; a possible D gene is TRBD1 (8 bases). V lost 0 bases and J lost 11, with 16 bases in between. The CDR3 loop spans 15 amino acids. Germline CDR1 and CDR2: MNHEY and SMNVEV (reference sequence). The CDR3 region is CASSLSPTGEGELFF. The CDR3, as DNA: TGTGCCAGCAGTTTATCACCGACAGGGGAGGGTGAGCTGTTTTTT.

The gene calls are TRBV6-5 and TRBJ2-7, with D possibly TRBD2 on 6 matching bases. CDR1 is MNHEY and CDR2 is SVGAGI in the germline V gene. CDR3 size: 15 residues. V gave up 8 bases and J gave up 4 bases, with 21 bases separating them. The CDR3 here is CASEGWGGGAYEQYF. The CDR3 bases are TGTGCCAGCGAGGGTTGGGGCGGAGGGGCGTACGAGCAGTACTTC.

This sequence joins TRBV6-6 and TRBJ1-3; D is uncertain. This CDR3 is built from 16 residues. The germline CDR1 and CDR2 sequences are MNHNY and SVGAGI (reference sequence). Trimming took off 0 bases at V and 4 bases at J, with 13 bases between the two ends. The CDR3 DNA sequence: TGTGCCAGCAGTTACTCAGGCAGCTTCTCGGGAAACACCATATATTTT. This gives the protein CASSYSGSFSGNTIYF.